Detailed here is one T cell receptor (beta chain). V was pared by 2 bases and J by 7 bases, with 18 bases between. Germline V gives CDR1 SGHVS, CDR2 FQNEAQ. The CDR3 runs 16 residues. Original analysis: Counts of nucleated cells, estimated from reference gene primer amplification, were obtained. Repertoires were generated with immunoSEQ multiplex PCR, while TCRdb's copy carries only in-frame clones and drops some. V and J calls plus clone size are reproduced from that table; the DNA served to infer D and trimming. The sample has under 200,000 clones, 85% to 90% seen once. These data belong to a study of blood T cell repertoires in COVID-19. Whole-study context: Samples representing acute and convalescent COVID-19 were sourced from the United States, Italy and Spain.

The TCR sequence derives from a man aged 18-30 years with active or convalescent COVID-19. Sequenced: peripheral blood. The chain recombines TRBV7-8 with TRBJ2-1; weak D call: TRBD1 (6 bases). DNA of the CDR3: TGTGCCAGCAGCTTACCGAAACAGGGAATGGAGAATGAGCAGTTCTTC. It encodes CASSLPKQGMENEQFF.